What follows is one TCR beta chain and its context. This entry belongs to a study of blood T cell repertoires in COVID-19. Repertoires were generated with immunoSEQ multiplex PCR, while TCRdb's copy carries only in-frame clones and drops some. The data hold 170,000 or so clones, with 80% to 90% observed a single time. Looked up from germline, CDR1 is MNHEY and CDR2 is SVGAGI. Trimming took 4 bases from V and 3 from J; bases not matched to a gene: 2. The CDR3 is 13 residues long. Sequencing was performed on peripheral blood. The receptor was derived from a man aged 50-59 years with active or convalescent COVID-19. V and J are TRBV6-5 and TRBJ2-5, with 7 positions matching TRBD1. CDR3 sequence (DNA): TGTGCCAGCAGTTCCACAGGGGAAGAGACCCAGTACTTC. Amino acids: CASSSTGEETQYF.